The next 14 T cell receptor beta chains were all read from a single sample in a study of T cells in Graves' hyperthyroidism and ophthalmopathy. The TCR beta CDR3 regions underwent amplification using RNA transcripts as the source. With the HTBI primer set, the TCR CDR3 went through a first round of RT-PCR. TCRdb re-derived calls from the multiplex PCR reads in MiXCR, one entry per CDR3 protein. The repertoire consists of under 450,000 distinct CDR3 sequences, with 15% to 18% occurring once and the leading ten covering roughly 15%. Sequencing input: blood. These receptors originate from a woman under 30 with Graves' hyperthyroidism.

About this clonotype itself: The CDR3 carries no conserved terminal phenylalanine or tryptophan, so it likely arises from a read error. The gene calls are TRBV28 and TRBJ1-3, with a possible D match to TRBD1 (5 bases). The germline V and J ends were trimmed by 6 bases and 4 bases, with 16 bases remaining between them. The CDR3 totals 15 residues. CDR1 and CDR2 from the germline V gene are MDHEN and SYDVKM. Here the CDR3 reads CASSRPRGAGNTIYL. In nucleotides, the CDR3 is TGTGCCAGCAGCCGCCCAAGGGGAGCCGGAAACACCATATATCTT.

The rearrangement links TRBV6-5 to TRBJ2-1; 12 bases fit TRBD2. Germline lookup yields CDR1 MNHEY and CDR2 SVGAGI. The CDR3 is 16 residues long. The trim removed 4 bases at V and 6 bases at J, leaving 7 bases unmatched. CDR3 DNA: TGTGCCAGCAGTTCCCACGGACTAGCGGGGATCAATGAGCAGTTCTTC. Translation gives CASSSHGLAGINEQFF.

There are many counts of this clonotype. The chain recombines TRBV7-8 with TRBJ1-6, with a tentative D call TRBD1 (5 bases). Germline CDR1 and CDR2: SGHVS and FQNEAQ. This CDR3 comprises 15 residues. Trimming removed 5 bases at V and 6 bases at J, with 14 bases between. CDR3 in amino acids: CASSPAGAGNSPLHF. CDR3 coding DNA: TGTGCCAGCAGCCCCGCCGGGGCTGGTAATTCACCCCTCCACTTT.

V usage is TRBV5-4 and J usage is TRBJ1-2, with 8 bases identical to TRBD1. The CDR3 runs to 13 residues. Unmatched junction bases numbered 8, after V lost 3 bases and J lost 10 bases. Germline CDR1 and CDR2: SGHNT and YYREEE (reference sequence). In DNA, the CDR3 is TGTGCCAGCAGCTGGCAGGGGGCAGGTGACTACACCTTC. Translating it yields CASSWQGAGDYTF.

This clonotype was seen repeatedly, ten times or more. V is TRBV18 and J is TRBJ2-1; the D is unclear. V was shortened by 5 bases and J by 0 bases, with 11 bases between the two germline ends. Germline assignment: CDR1 KGHSH and CDR2 LQKENI. The CDR3 extends over 15 amino acids. In DNA form, the CDR3 reads TGTGCCAGCTCAAACGGACCCGACTCCTACAATGAGCAGTTCTTC. Translated: CASSNGPDSYNEQFF. Variable domain in full (rest from reference TRBV18 and TRBJ2-1): NAGVMQNPRHLVRRRGQEARLRCSPMKGHSHVYWYRQLPEEGLKFMVYLQKENIIDESGMPKERFSAEFPKEGPSILRIQQVVRGDSAAYFCASSNGPDSYNEQFFGPGTRLTVL.

About this clonotype: The junction shows a germline mismatch at one end, possibly a read error. The chain joins TRBV28 to TRBJ2-6; perhaps D is TRBD1 or TRBD2 (5 bases each). Germline V lookup: CDR1 MDHEN, CDR2 SYDVKM. This CDR3 is built from 15 residues. The CDR3 DNA sequence: TGTGCCAGCAGTTTTGAGGGGTCTGGGGCCAACGCCCTGACTTTC. Its protein product is CASSFEGSGANALTF.

This clonotype was recorded at least ten times. This chain links TRBV28 with TRBJ2-2; 7 positions agree with TRBD1. The germline gives CDR1 MDHEN, CDR2 SYDVKM. V lost 4 bases, J lost 0 bases, and 5 bases stayed unmatched. This CDR3 comprises 16 residues. This chain's CDR3 is CASSSPTGTNTGELFF. CDR3 coding DNA: TGTGCCAGCAGTTCCCCGACAGGGACGAACACCGGGGAGCTGTTTTTT.

This clonotype was counted at least ten times. The V call is TRBV28, the J call TRBJ2-1, with 7 bases that match TRBD2. The CDR3 runs 15 residues. Germline V CDR1 and CDR2: MDHEN, SYDVKM. The J segment lost 7 bases and the V segment lost 7 bases, leaving 13 bases of the junction unmatched. DNA for the CDR3: TGTGCCAGCACGTCGCGGGGCGGGAGAGCGAATGAGCAGTTCTTC. This encodes CASTSRGGRANEQFF.

V usage is TRBV6-1 and J usage is TRBJ1-4; perhaps TRBD1 as D (5 bases). The V and J ends lost 5 bases and 6 bases respectively, with 13 bases between them. The CDR3 spans 14 residues. From germline, CDR1 is MNHNS and CDR2 SASEGT. CDR3 loop: CASSKPTGDEKLFF. Here the CDR3 DNA reads TGTGCCAGCAGTAAACCGACGGGGGATGAAAAACTGTTTTTT.

The J gene is TRBJ1-1, the V gene TRBV6-5, with D possibly matching TRBD1 (5 bases). The CDR3 is 15 residues long. Germline values: CDR1 MNHEY, CDR2 SVGAGI. V was clipped by 2 bases and J by 4 bases, with 14 bases between them. The CDR3 loop is CASSYRGGGFTEAFF. Here the CDR3 DNA reads TGTGCCAGCAGTTACCGTGGGGGGGGGTTCACTGAAGCTTTCTTT.

This clonotype was picked up many times. The chain couples TRBV27 to TRBJ2-3; D gene unclear. The germline V and J ends were trimmed by 7 bases and 6 bases, with 17 bases remaining between them. This CDR3 is built from 14 residues. Germline V gives CDR1 MNHEY, CDR2 SMNVEV (reference sequence). The DNA for the CDR3 is TGTGCCAGCAATCCTGGCAGCCGGGCGGATACGCAGTATTTT. Translation: CASNPGSRADTQYF.

This clonotype was counted between two and nine times. The chain carries TRBV6-2 or TRBV6-3 and TRBJ2-3, with TRBD2 matching 16 bases. Germline V gives CDR1 MNHEY, CDR2 SVGEGT. V lost 7 bases, J lost 4 bases, and 11 bases stayed unmatched. The CDR3 consists of 18 residues. The CDR3 here is CASTPVGTSGGAADTQYF. CDR3 DNA sequence: TGTGCCAGCACCCCAGTTGGGACTAGCGGGGGGGCCGCAGATACGCAGTATTTT.

The chain joins TRBV11-3 to TRBJ2-7; D is possibly TRBD2 (6 bases). CDR1 and CDR2 from the germline V gene are SGHNT and YENEEA. The V end lost 4 bases, the J end lost 6 bases, and 10 bases lay between the germline ends. The CDR3 contains 12 residues. CDR3 sequence reads: CASSSHGGEQYF. In DNA form, the CDR3 reads TGTGCCAGCAGCTCCCACGGGGGCGAGCAGTACTTC.

This chain uses TRBV10-2 with TRBJ2-2; 13 bases are a match to TRBD2. Germline CDR1 and CDR2: WSHSY and SAAADI. Trimming removed 6 bases from V and 2 bases from J; junction bases left unmatched: 3. This CDR3 contains 16 residues. CDR3 region: CASRLAGGPNTGELFF. CDR3 DNA: TGCGCCAGCAGACTAGCGGGGGGGCCCAACACCGGGGAGCTGTTTTTT.